The 7 T cell receptor beta chains listed next were all sequenced from one sample in a study of T cell responses to AZD1222 COVID-19 vaccine (dated by TCRdb to about 2021). The time point label for this specimen denotes: baseline before first vaccination. Library prep was done by the immunoSEQ multiplex PCR assay. TCRdb holds this immuneACCESS table with in-frame rearrangements only. Some clones are missing; in checked studies, unresolved V genes explain under half, and the rest has no known cause. This sample has roughly 140,000 clones in its table, and 85% to 95% of those were observed once. Approximately 2% of the sample is taken by the ten largest. Sequencing was performed on peripheral blood, taken on day 0 of AZD1222 vaccination. These receptors were collected from an adult in good health.

The chain recombines TRBV5-4 with TRBJ1-2, with D possibly TRBD1 on 5 matching bases. The V and J ends lost 3 bases and 6 bases respectively, with 12 bases between them. Germline V gene lookup returns CDR1 SGHNT and CDR2 YYREEE (reference sequence). CDR3 length: 13 amino acids. Here the CDR3 reads CASSSEGRDGYTF. The CDR3 coding sequence is TGTGCCAGCAGCTCCGAGGGGAGGGATGGCTACACCTTC.

The count of this clone is one. This chain uses TRBV19 with TRBJ2-2; D remains unclear. The V gene's germline CDR1 is LNHDA and CDR2 SQIVND (reference sequence). The CDR3 totals 15 residues. V was pared by 7 bases and J by 1 base, with 13 bases between. The CDR3 nucleotides are TGTGCCAGTATGGCAGACCGAAGGAACACCGGGGAGCTGTTTTTT. This gives the protein CASMADRRNTGELFF.

This chain links TRBV18 with TRBJ2-1; TRBD2 matches 13 bases. V was clipped by 4 bases and J by 3 bases; unmatched bases: 6. Looked up from germline, CDR1 is KGHSH and CDR2 is LQKENI. The CDR3 spans 17 residues. Here the CDR3 DNA reads TGTGCCAGCTCACTTACTAGCGGGAGGGCCTTCTACAATGAGCAGTTCTTC. The encoded protein is CASSLTSGRAFYNEQFF.

The chain combines TRBV5-1 with TRBJ1-4; 7 bases fit TRBD1. Germline V gives CDR1 SGHRS, CDR2 YFSETQ. The CDR3 extends over 14 amino acids. Germline trimming cut 0 bases from V and 7 bases from J; bases unmatched to any gene: 3. CDR3 sequence (DNA): TGCGCCAGCAGCTTGGTGGCAGGGGGTGAAAAACTGTTTTTT. Amino acids: CASSLVAGGEKLFF. Full variable domain (missing parts from reference TRBV5-1 and TRBJ1-4): KAGVTQTPRYLIKTRGQQVTLSCSPISGHRSVSWYQQTPGQGLQFLFEYFSETQRNKGNFPGRFSGRQFSNSRSEMNVSTLELGDSALYLCASSLVAGGEKLFFGSGTQLSVL.

In DNA, the CDR3 is TGTGCCAGCAGCTCGGGACTAGCGGGAGCTCCTGAGCAGTTCTTC. Translated: CASSSGLAGAPEQFF. The chain is built from TRBV7-3 and TRBJ2-1; 14 positions agree with TRBD2. CDR3 length: 15 residues. V shed 4 bases and J 9 bases; nucleotides not matched to a gene: 5. Per the germline V gene, CDR1 is SGHTA and CDR2 is FQGTGA.

Here the CDR3 reads CASSDQPGRSYEQYF. CDR3 in DNA: TGCGCCAGCAGTGATCAACCGGGGCGCTCCTACGAGCAGTACTTC. The chain has TRBV10-2 and TRBJ2-7; tentatively, D is TRBD1 or TRBD2 (5 bases each). Germline CDR1 WSHSY, CDR2 SAAADI. Trimming cost V 3 bases and J 0 bases, with 12 bases left between them. There are 15 residues in the CDR3.

The rearrangement joins TRBV9 to TRBJ2-2; D remains ambiguous. The CDR3 has 11 residues. V shed 4 bases and J shed 8 bases, with 6 bases lying between them. Per germline, CDR1 SGDLS and CDR2 YYNGEE. The CDR3 sequence is CASSTWGELFF. The CDR3 DNA reads TGTGCCAGCAGCACTTGGGGGGAGCTGTTTTTT.